The 10 T cell receptor beta chains in this list originate from one sample, sequenced in a study of T cells in Graves' hyperthyroidism and ophthalmopathy. TCR beta CDR3 regions were amplified from RNA transcripts. The primer set for the first-round RT-PCR of the TCR CDR3 was HTBI. One entry per CDR3 protein results from TCRdb running MiXCR on the multiplex PCR reads. The sample consists of 610,000 or so distinct CDR3 sequences, about half of them appearing once. Source material: peripheral blood or thyroid tissue (not recorded which). The receptor set was obtained from a young woman with Graves' hyperthyroidism.

This clonotype was seen only once. The conserved final phenylalanine or tryptophan is absent from the CDR3, which likely points to a read error. The limits of the CDR3 on the DNA are not certain, so only TCRdb's listed CDR3 is given. The chain carries TRBV6-5 and TRBJ2-5; the tabulated D call, TRBD1, remains unverified against the DNA. Ends included, the CDR3 has 9 residues. Germline CDR1 reads MNHEY; CDR2 reads SVGAGI. CDR3 residues: CASSYSTPV.

This clonotype was observed many times. The chain recombines TRBV11-3 with TRBJ2-5; D is unresolved. CDR1 and CDR2 (germline): SGHNT, YENEEA. V lost 1 base and J 2 bases, leaving 11 bases between the germline ends. This CDR3 has 15 residues. CDR3 sequence reads: CASSLGGSTQETQYF. The CDR3 nucleotides read TGTGCCAGCAGCTTAGGAGGATCTACACAAGAGACCCAGTACTTC. Using reference TRBV11-3 and TRBJ2-5 for the parts outside the CDR3, the full variable domain is EAGVVQSPRYKIIEKKQPVAFWCNPISGHNTLYWYLQNLGQGPELLIRYENEEAVDDSQLPKDRFSAERLKGVDSTLKIQPAELGDSAVYLCASSLGGSTQETQYFGPGTRLLVL.

V and J are TRBV10-3 and TRBJ1-5; D not certain. V was pared by 4 bases and J by 11 bases, with 21 bases between. The germline CDR1 and CDR2 sequences are ENHRY and SYGVKD. The CDR3 has 15 amino acids. The DNA of the CDR3 is TGTGCCATCAGTGCCAGCGGGAGGGCCGTTGAGACCCAGCATTTT. Translation: CAISASGRAVETQHF.

The sample holds one count of this clonotype. One end of the junction fails to match germline, which may point to a read error. The chain carries TRBV10-3 and TRBJ2-5, with D perhaps being TRBD1 or TRBD2 (5 bases each). In germline, CDR1 is ENHRY, CDR2 SYGVKD. The CDR3 is made up of 18 amino acids. Written as DNA, the CDR3 is TGTGCCAGCAGTTACAGTGAAGTCCTCCGGGACGGACAAGAGACCCAGTACTTC. Its protein product is CASSYSEVLRDGQETQYF.

The sample holds many counts of this clonotype. The rearrangement links TRBV12-5 to TRBJ1-1; the D gene is possibly TRBD1 (6 bases). The CDR3 has 15 residues. Trimming pared 2 bases from V and 7 bases from J, leaving 17 bases between. Germline-derived CDR1 and CDR2 are LGHNT and FRNRAP. CDR3 region: CASGLLQGRKDEAFF. CDR3 nucleotides: TGTGCTAGTGGTTTGCTGCAGGGGAGGAAGGATGAAGCTTTCTTT.

V gene TRBV29-1 combines with J gene TRBJ2-5; a possible D gene is TRBD2 (5 bases). V was pared by 6 bases and J by 1 base, with 9 bases between. The germline V gene encodes CDR1 SQVTM and CDR2 ANQGSEA. The CDR3 covers 12 residues. The CDR3, as DNA: TGCAGCGTGGGAGTGCCCCAAGAGACCCAGTACTTC. Its protein is CSVGVPQETQYF.

The chain recombines TRBV7-3 with TRBJ2-7; 10 nucleotides agree with TRBD2. The J call may be mistaken, given a closer DNA end match to TRBJ2-1. Germline lookup yields CDR1 SGHTA and CDR2 FQGTGA. The length of the CDR3 is 15 residues. The CDR3 DNA sequence: TGTGCCAGCAGCGCTGGACTAGCGGTCTACAATGAGCAGTTCTTC. As protein: CASSAGLAVYNEQFF.

The chain is built from TRBV19 and TRBJ2-7, with TRBD2 matching 7 bases. V lost 3 bases and J lost 2; bases outside the gene matches: 7. The CDR3 spans 15 residues. Germline V lookup: CDR1 LNHDA, CDR2 SQIVND (reference sequence). CDR3 DNA: TGTGCCAGTAGTATCGGCGGCGGGAGTACCTACGAGCAGTACTTC. It is translated as CASSIGGGSTYEQYF.

The chain employs TRBV3-1 and TRBJ1-2; 10 bases match TRBD1. Germline CDR1 is LGHDT and CDR2 is YNNKEL (reference sequence). Trimming at V came to 2 bases and at J to 6 bases, leaving 6 bases not matched to a gene. The CDR3 is made up of 15 amino acids. The chain's CDR3 is CASSQSSTGGNGYTF. CDR3 in DNA: TGTGCCAGCAGCCAAAGTTCGACAGGGGGCAATGGCTACACCTTC.

This clonotype was detected a few times. The rearrangement joins TRBV12-3 or TRBV12-4 to TRBJ2-2, with D unresolved. Trimming shortened V by 5 bases and J by 7 bases, and 5 bases separated the two germline ends. CDR3 length: 11 amino acids. The CDR3 here is CASSAYGELFF. The CDR3 nucleotides read TGTGCCAGCAGTGCCTACGGGGAGCTGTTTTTT.